These 27 T cell receptor beta chains came from one sample sequenced in a study of T cells in tumors after PD-1 blockade. Using immunoSEQ multiplex PCR, the repertoire was profiled, and TCRdb retains in-frame clones only, with some absent. Seen here are 61,000 or so clones, about 82% observed once, and the top ten hold roughly 13%. Sequenced material: PBMCs, taken before anti-PD-1 treatment. These receptors came from a human donor with basal cell carcinoma.

The chain combines TRBV30 with TRBJ1-5; TRBD1 agrees at 7 bases. CDR3 length equals 16 residues. CDR1 GTSNPN and CDR2 SVGIG come from the germline V gene (reference sequence). With 2 bases clipped from V and 6 bases from J, the junction kept 13 bases outside the gene matches. CDR3 DNA: TGTGCCTGGAGTCCCCTCAGGGGGGCAGGGGGTCAGCCCCAGCATTTT. Translating it yields CAWSPLRGAGGQPQHF.

This clone was recorded once. The chain couples TRBV13 to TRBJ2-3, with 9 bases that match TRBD1. The V and J ends lost 5 bases and 4 bases, in that order; junction bases with no gene match: 4. The length of the CDR3 is 14 residues. Germline V lookup: CDR1 PRHDT, CDR2 FYEKMQ (reference sequence). The CDR3 sequence: CASSLRQGADTQYF. The CDR3, as DNA: TGTGCCAGCAGCCTCCGACAGGGGGCAGATACGCAGTATTTT.

V usage is TRBV7-8 and J usage is TRBJ2-7; unclear D gene. CDR1 and CDR2 (germline): SGHVS, FQNEAQ. There are 12 residues in the CDR3. The ends were cut back, 5 bases at V and 6 bases at J, with 11 bases in the middle. CDR3 bases: TGTGCCAGCAGCCCCCTGAGGAGCGAGCAGTACTTC. Its protein product is CASSPLRSEQYF.

The rearrangement joins TRBV9 to TRBJ2-5, with D uncertain. Germline CDR1 and CDR2: SGDLS and YYNGEE. Trimming took off 0 bases at V and 1 base at J, with 13 bases between the two ends. This CDR3 comprises 16 residues. As DNA, the CDR3 is TGTGCCAGCAGCGTAGGAACCGCAGCGCCCCAAGAGACCCAGTACTTC. Protein sequence: CASSVGTAAPQETQYF.

The V gene is TRBV10-2, the J gene TRBJ2-7; 10 positions match TRBD2. V lost 4 bases, J lost 2 bases, and 2 bases stayed unmatched. This CDR3 has 14 residues. Looked up from germline, CDR1 is WSHSY and CDR2 is SAAADI. The DNA of the CDR3 is TGCGCCAGCAGTGCCGGACTAGCGGCCTACGAGCAGTACTTC. Protein: CASSAGLAAYEQYF.

The J gene is TRBJ2-1, the V gene TRBV7-3; no firm D call. CDR3 length: 13 amino acids. Germline CDR1 reads SGHTA; CDR2 reads FQGTGA. Trimming cost V 5 bases and J 7 bases, with 12 bases left between them. The CDR3 DNA is TGTGCCAGCAGCCCTGGCCCGTTGAATGAGCAGTTCTTC. This encodes CASSPGPLNEQFF.

The chain joins TRBV7-2 to TRBJ2-7, with D possibly being TRBD1 or TRBD2 (5 bases each). Trimming took 8 bases from V and 0 from J, leaving 14 bases between them. The germline CDR1 and CDR2 sequences are SGHTA and FQGNSA. There are 14 residues in the CDR3. The CDR3 DNA is TGTGCCAGCGGTGGGGACCCTAGCTCCTACGAGCAGTACTTC. Protein: CASGGDPSSYEQYF.

The rearrangement links TRBV7-8 to TRBJ1-2; 7 bases match TRBD1. Per germline, CDR1 SGHVS and CDR2 FQNEAQ. This CDR3 contains 17 residues. The ends lost 5 bases at V and 5 bases at J; junction bases unmatched: 17. CDR3 nucleotides: TGTGCCAGCAGCCGAGGCCTTCGAGACAGGGCACGGTATGGCTACACCTTC. Translated: CASSRGLRDRARYGYTF.

The gene calls are TRBV5-6 and TRBJ2-6, with TRBD1 identical over 10 bases. The germline gives CDR1 SGHDT, CDR2 YYEEEE. Trimming at V came to 4 bases and at J to 2 bases, leaving 9 bases not matched to a gene. The length of the CDR3 is 18 residues. Here the CDR3 DNA reads TGTGCCAGCAGCCCATGGGACAGGGGAGTTCCTGGGGCCAACGTCCTGACTTTC. Translating gives CASSPWDRGVPGANVLTF.

The chain couples TRBV5-1 to TRBJ2-3; TRBD1 matches 8 bases. The germline V gene has CDR1 SGHRS and CDR2 YFSETQ. The CDR3 is 15 residues long. J gave up 2 bases and V 4 bases, and 6 bases lay outside the gene matches. The CDR3 loop is CASSRDRPDTDTQYF. CDR3 nucleotides: TGCGCCAGCAGCCGGGACAGGCCTGACACAGATACGCAGTATTTT.

The rearrangement joins TRBV6-6 to TRBJ2-1; the match to TRBD1 covers 8 bases. V trimming: 0 bases; J trimming: 10 bases; junction bases outside the gene matches: 11. CDR1 MNHNY and CDR2 SVGAGI come from the germline V gene (reference sequence). The CDR3 is 16 amino acids. CDR3 region: CASSYSGDRSLGEQFF. The CDR3 DNA reads TGTGCCAGCAGTTACTCGGGGGACAGGAGCCTAGGGGAGCAGTTCTTC.

V gene TRBV4-1 combines with J gene TRBJ1-5; 7 nucleotides line up with TRBD1. V trimming: 1 base; J trimming: 0 bases; junction bases outside the gene matches: 6. The V gene's germline CDR1 is MGHRA and CDR2 YSYEKL. This CDR3 spans 17 amino acids. Written as DNA, the CDR3 is TGCGCCAGCAGCCAAGGTCACCAGGGGGATAGCAATCAGCCCCAGCATTTT. Its protein is CASSQGHQGDSNQPQHF.

The chain is built from TRBV6-1 and TRBJ2-5, with D tentatively TRBD2 (5 bases). Germline lookup yields CDR1 MNHNS and CDR2 SASEGT. CDR3 size: 18 residues. V lost 0 bases to trimming and J lost 4 bases, with 21 bases between them. The CDR3 region has the DNA TGTGCCAGCAGTGAAGCGGTGGGAAGTAGGGTGGCGGGAGAGACCCAGTACTTC. Protein product: CASSEAVGSRVAGETQYF.

A single count supports this clone. The CDR3 loop is CASSVPPGRKLFF. As DNA, the CDR3 is TGTGCCAGTAGTGTCCCTCCGGGGCGGAAACTGTTTTTT. The chain links TRBV19 to TRBJ1-4, with D maybe TRBD1 (5 bases). CDR1 and CDR2 from the germline V gene are LNHDA and SQIVND (reference sequence). This CDR3 contains 13 residues. The V gene lost 5 bases and the J gene lost 11 bases, with 15 bases spanning the gap.

Regarding this clone: A junction boundary mismatches the germline segment, possibly from a read error. The V and J genes are TRBV4-1 and TRBJ2-1, with 10 bases matching TRBD1. Germline lookup yields CDR1 MGHRA and CDR2 YSYEKL. This CDR3 is built from 15 residues. The chain's CDR3 is CASSTGTGVGDEQLF. For the CDR3, the DNA is TGCGCCAGCAGCACCGGGACAGGGGTTGGCGATGAGCAGCTCTTC.

The chain employs TRBV7-9 and TRBJ1-1; D is uncertain. The germline gives CDR1 SEHNR, CDR2 FQNEAQ (reference sequence). Between the trimmed V and J ends, which lost 5 bases and 0 bases, there was a span of 13 bases. This CDR3 spans 15 amino acids. CDR3 in DNA: TGTGCCAGCAGCCCCGGCCGGGCCGTGAACACTGAAGCTTTCTTT. Protein product: CASSPGRAVNTEAFF. Full variable domain (outside the CDR3, taken from reference TRBV7-9 and TRBJ1-1): DTGVSQNPRHKITKRGQNVTFRCDPISEHNRLYWYRQTLGQGPEFLTYFQNEAQLEKSRLLSDRFSAERPKGSFSTLEIQRTEQGDSAMYLCASSPGRAVNTEAFFGQGTRLTVV.

The rearrangement uses TRBV4-1 and TRBJ1-1; 10 bases match TRBD1. The CDR3 totals 18 residues. V lost 0 bases and J lost 7; bases outside the gene matches: 14. CDR1 is MGHRA, CDR2 YSYEKL, per germline. The CDR3: CASSQDIMGGGTGDEAFF. DNA for the CDR3: TGCGCCAGCAGCCAAGATATAATGGGTGGGGGGACAGGGGATGAAGCTTTCTTT.

The gene calls are TRBV10-2 and TRBJ1-1; a weak D match, TRBD1 (6 bases). The germline V gene encodes CDR1 WSHSY and CDR2 SAAADI. The V and J ends lost 8 bases and 1 base respectively, with 17 bases between them. This CDR3 has 15 residues. The CDR3 spells CASGEEGVENTEAFF. The CDR3, as DNA: TGCGCCAGCGGGGAGGAGGGGGTGGAGAACACTGAAGCTTTCTTT.

CDR3: CASSQDRGGAFF. The CDR3 nucleotides are TGTGCCAGCAGCCAAGATCGGGGTGGAGCTTTCTTT. The J gene is TRBJ1-1, the V gene TRBV3-1 (or the pseudogene TRBV3-2); no firm D call. Looked up from germline, CDR1 is LGHDT and CDR2 is YNNKEL (reference sequence). CDR3 length equals 12 residues. The V end was cut by 0 bases, the J end by 10 bases, with 9 bases between.

This clone was recorded once. The chain recombines TRBV2 with TRBJ1-2; D possibly corresponds to TRBD1 (6 bases). The CDR3 sequence is 14 residues long. Germline V gene sequence: CDR1 SNHLY, CDR2 FYNNEI. The germline V and J ends were trimmed by 6 bases and 6 bases, with 17 bases remaining between them. CDR3 in DNA: TGTGCCAGCAGGCCCGGGGGGACATACCATGGCTACACCTTC. It translates to CASRPGGTYHGYTF.

CDR3 nucleotide sequence: TGTGCCAGCAGCGCTAGCGGGGCGCCTTCCCACGAGCAGTACTTC. The encoded protein is CASSASGAPSHEQYF. The chain joins TRBV9 to TRBJ2-7; 9 bases agree with TRBD2. V shed 3 bases, J shed 5 bases, and the junction held 9 bases outside the gene matches. The germline CDR1 and CDR2 sequences are SGDLS and YYNGEE. This CDR3 region has 15 residues.

This chain connects TRBV5-5 to TRBJ1-3; D is unresolved. This CDR3 is built from 17 residues. V was pared by 1 base and J by 1 base, with 15 bases between. Germline V gene lookup returns CDR1 SGHKS and CDR2 YYEKEE (reference sequence). The CDR3 region has the DNA TGTGCCAGCAGCTTGTATCCGGGGTCGGGTTCTGGAAACACCATATATTTT. This encodes CASSLYPGSGSGNTIYF.

The chain uses TRBV9 and TRBJ1-2; possible D gene TRBD1, 6 bases. The CDR3 has 12 residues. V gave up 3 bases and J gave up 9 bases, with 12 bases separating them. CDR1 and CDR2 (germline): SGDLS, YYNGEE. CDR3 sequence reads: CASSGQEWSYTF. The CDR3 DNA reads TGTGCCAGCAGCGGACAGGAGTGGAGCTACACCTTC.

This clone was observed once. The genes are TRBV27 and TRBJ1-5; D not resolved. Between the trimmed V and J ends, which lost 3 bases and 1 base, there was a span of 10 bases. The CDR3 has 15 amino acids. Germline V gene sequence: CDR1 MNHEY, CDR2 SMNVEV (reference sequence). This CDR3 reads CASSFGPGSNQPQHF. CDR3 sequence (DNA): TGTGCCAGCAGTTTTGGACCTGGGAGCAATCAGCCCCAGCATTTT.

The V call is TRBV20-1, the J call TRBJ2-1, with 8 bases that match TRBD1. The ends lost 5 bases at V and 12 bases at J; junction bases unmatched: 6. The CDR3 is made up of 11 amino acids. The germline V gene has CDR1 DFQATT and CDR2 SNEGSKA (reference sequence). The CDR3 DNA reads TGCAGTGCTGTCCAGGGGGCTTGGCAGTTCTTC. Encoded protein: CSAVQGAWQFF.

The chain has TRBV6-2 or TRBV6-3 and TRBJ2-2; D gene ambiguous. Germline assignment: CDR1 MNHEY and CDR2 SVGEGT. With 5 bases removed from V and 3 bases from J, the gap between germline ends came to 7 bases. This CDR3 region has 13 residues. The CDR3 DNA is TGTGCCAGCAGTGTATCGGACACCGGGGAGCTGTTTTTT. Translated: CASSVSDTGELFF.

The chain joins TRBV12-5 to TRBJ2-5; 8 nucleotides align to TRBD1. Germline loops: CDR1 LGHNT, CDR2 FRNRAP. Losses at the gene ends were 4 bases for V and 5 bases for J; bases not matched to a gene: 12. This CDR3 spans 16 amino acids. The CDR3 loop is CASGYDGLGQGETQYF. CDR3 coding DNA: TGTGCTAGTGGTTACGATGGGCTAGGACAGGGCGAGACCCAGTACTTC.